This TCR beta chain was retrieved from a study of cytomegalovirus exposure and HLA in healthy donors. Study findings and constraints: As confirmed in vitro, three CMV-associated chains were specific for CMV antigens. The authors enumerated some 160 TCR beta chains as linked to cytomegalovirus.

Only in-frame clones appear in the TCRdb table, and some are missing; sequencing was by immunoSEQ multiplex PCR. Of about 280,000 clones in the sample, 85% to 90% were seen once. Concerning this clone: Its cognate antigen is unknown.

The V and J ends lost 1 base and 6 bases, in that order; junction bases with no gene match: 10. The CDR3 runs 16 residues. Germline CDR1 MNHNS, CDR2 SASEGT. This chain connects TRBV6-1 to TRBJ2-7; TRBD2 agrees at 9 bases. Input material: PBMCs. The receptor was derived from a woman between 18 and 29 years old in good health and CMV-seronegative. CDR3 sequence reads: CASSEGPSGIFVEQYF. Written as DNA, the CDR3 is TGTGCCAGCAGTGAAGGGCCTAGCGGGATCTTCGTCGAGCAGTACTTC.